There are many counts of the clone carrying this TCR beta chain. The antigen remains undetermined. RNA transcripts provided the template for amplifying TCR beta CDR3 regions. RT-PCR in the first round used HTBI primers; a second-round multiplex PCR followed. TCRdb used MiXCR to reprocess the multiplex PCR reads, holding one entry per CDR3 protein. The data contain around 1,200,000 distinct CDR3 sequences, about 36% of them singletons. Trimming cost V 0 bases and J 7 bases, with 13 bases left between them. Germline V gene lookup returns CDR1 LNHNV and CDR2 YYDKDF (reference sequence). This CDR3 contains 15 residues. This record comes from a study of Graves' ophthalmopathy and Graves' hyperthyroidism. General study findings and limits: Most expanded thyroid clonotypes above 0.001 frequency also appeared in blood. It was with roughly 71% sensitivity and around 75% specificity that the model predicted ophthalmopathy progression.

V is TRBV15 and J is TRBJ1-5; D is ambiguous. The TCR sequence derives from an adult man with Graves' hyperthyroidism. The material sequenced was peripheral blood or thyroid tissue (not recorded which). CDR3 nucleotide sequence: TGTGCCACCAGCAGAGATCAGGAAAGAGCCCAGCCCCAGCATTTT. Translation: CATSRDQERAQPQHF.